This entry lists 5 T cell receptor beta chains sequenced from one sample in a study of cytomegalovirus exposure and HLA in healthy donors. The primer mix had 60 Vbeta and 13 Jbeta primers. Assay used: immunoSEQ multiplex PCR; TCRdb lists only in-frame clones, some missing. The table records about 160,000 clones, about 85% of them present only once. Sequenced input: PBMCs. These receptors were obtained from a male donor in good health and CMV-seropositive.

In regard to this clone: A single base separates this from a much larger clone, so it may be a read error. In nucleotides, the CDR3 is TGTGCCAGCAGCCCCGGGACTAGCGGTTACAATGAGCAGTTCTTC. Residues: CASSPGTSGYNEQFF. V and J are TRBV5-4 and TRBJ2-1, with 11 bases that match TRBD2. The V gene's germline CDR1 is SGHNT and CDR2 YYREEE (reference sequence). CDR3 size: 15 residues. Unmatched junction bases numbered 4, after V lost 4 bases and J lost 4 bases.

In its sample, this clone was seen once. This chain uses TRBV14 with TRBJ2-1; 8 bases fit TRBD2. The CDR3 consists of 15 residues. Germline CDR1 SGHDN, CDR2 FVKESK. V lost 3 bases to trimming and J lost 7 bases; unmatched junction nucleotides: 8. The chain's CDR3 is CASSQGTRGGNEQFF. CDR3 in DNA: TGTGCCAGCAGCCAGGGGACTAGGGGAGGGAATGAGCAGTTCTTC.

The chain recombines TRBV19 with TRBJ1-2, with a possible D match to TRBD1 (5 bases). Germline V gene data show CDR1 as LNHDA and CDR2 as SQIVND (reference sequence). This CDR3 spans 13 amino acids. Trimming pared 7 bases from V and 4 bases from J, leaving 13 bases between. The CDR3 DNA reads TGTGCCAGTATCCACCAGGGCGGCTATGGCTACACCTTC. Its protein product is CASIHQGGYGYTF.

The CDR3 loop reads CASSPQDSSNEKLFF. Here the CDR3 DNA reads TGTGCCAGCTCACCTCAGGACAGTTCTAATGAAAAACTGTTTTTT. V usage is TRBV18 and J usage is TRBJ1-4; tentatively, D is TRBD1 (6 bases). The CDR3 sequence is 15 residues long. V lost 3 bases to trimming and J lost 3 bases, with 11 bases between them. The germline V gene encodes CDR1 KGHSH and CDR2 LQKENI.

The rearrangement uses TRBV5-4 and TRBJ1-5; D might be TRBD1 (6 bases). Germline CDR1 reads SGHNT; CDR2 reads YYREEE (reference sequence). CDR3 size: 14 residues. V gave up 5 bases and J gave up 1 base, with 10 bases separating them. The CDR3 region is CASSRGGSNQPQHF. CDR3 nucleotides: TGTGCCAGCAGTAGAGGGGGAAGCAATCAGCCCCAGCATTTT.